A selection of T cell receptor beta chains follows, all from one sample in a study of human T cells and chemical hapten exposure. TCRdb reprocessed the RACE reads with MiXCR, giving one entry per CDR3 protein. Among 80,000 to 100,000 distinct CDR3 sequences listed, roughly a tenth were seen once. The source was whole blood, collected in connection with sensitization to the hapten diphenylcyclopropenone (DPC). Source of these receptors: a woman aged 45-60 years with alopecia areata. Some clones in this sample may be carry-over from other donors' samples. CDR3s include the opening cysteine and the closing phenylalanine or tryptophan. The order of the fields is D gene, V gene, clone size, J gene, CDR3 DNA, CDR3 protein. A D gene is named only where the DNA matches it firmly. Some rows mark clone size as missing; the rest say once, few, many or name a class of expanded clone.

NA,TRBV18,many,TRBJ2-1,TGTGCCAGCTCACCACGGTTAGGGAACAATGAGCAGTTCTTC,CASSPRLGNNEQFF
NA,TRBV11-2,many,TRBJ2-5,TGTGCCAGCAGCTTATCGAGCGAGACCCAGTACTTC,CASSLSSETQYF
TRBD2,TRBV7-2,few,TRBJ2-1,TGTGCCAGCAGCTTTTGGACTAGCGGGAGCGGTGAGCAGTTCTTC,CASSFWTSGSGEQFF
TRBD1,TRBV12-3/TRBV12-4,once,TRBJ1-4,TGTGCCAGCAGTCTTCGGGACAGTAATGAAAAACTGTTTTTT,CASSLRDSNEKLFF
TRBD1,TRBV6-5,many,TRBJ1-1,TGTGCCGTCACCGGGACAGAGTACACTGAAGCTTTCTTT,CAVTGTEYTEAFF
TRBD1,TRBV19,few,TRBJ2-2,TGTGCCAGCGACACGGGGGACAGGCCAACCCGGGAGCTGTTTTTT,CASDTGDRPTRELFF
TRBD2,TRBV18,NA,TRBJ2-5,TGTGCCAGCTCACCAACTGGGACTAGCGGTCGTACCGGAGCAAGAGAGACCCAGTACTTC,CASSPTGTSGRTGARETQYF
TRBD1,TRBV19,few,TRBJ2-1,TGTGCCAGTAGTACAATACGTCAGGGGGCCTTCTACAATGAGCAGTTCTTC,CASSTIRQGAFYNEQFF
TRBD1,TRBV29-1,NA,TRBJ1-1,TGCAGCGTGATTAGACAGGGGATAAACACTGAAGCTTTCTTT,CSVIRQGINTEAFF
NA,TRBV20-1,few,TRBJ2-1,TGCAGTGCTAGAAGCCACAATGAGCAGTTCTTC,CSARSHNEQFF
TRBD1,TRBV7-9,few,TRBJ2-2,TGTGCCAGCAGCCCAGACAGGGTCGCCGGGGAGCTGTTTTTT,CASSPDRVAGELFF
TRBD1,TRBV29-1,many,TRBJ2-5,TGCAGCCACAACAGGGGGCTGGAGACCCAGTACTTC,CSHNRGLETQYF
TRBD2,TRBV7-9,NA,TRBJ2-7,TGTGCCAGCAGCCTCACCAAGGGGGGGCAGACGGGACTAGCGGGAGGGCCGTACGAGCAGTACTTC,CASSLTKGGQTGLAGGPYEQYF
NA,TRBV5-1,NA,TRBJ2-5,TGCGCCAGCAGTGAGGATGGAGGAGAGACCCAGTACTTC,CASSEDGGETQYF
NA,TRBV5-6,many,TRBJ2-4,TGTGCCAGCAGCTCCAGAAAAAACATTCAGTACTTC,CASSSRKNIQYF
TRBD2,TRBV20-1,many,TRBJ2-5,TGCAGTGCTAGGGGGCGACTAGCGGTACAAGAGACCCAGTACTTC,CSARGRLAVQETQYF
NA,TRBV11-2,NA,TRBJ1-3,TGTGCCAGCAGCTTGAGTGGCCAGACTAGCGGAAACACCATATATTTT,CASSLSGQTSGNTIYF
TRBD2,TRBV29-1,NA,TRBJ2-3,TGCAGCGTTCTAGCGGGAGAAGGGACAGATACGCAGTATTTT,CSVLAGEGTDTQYF
NA,TRBV24-1,many,TRBJ1-3,TGTGCCACCAGTGATTTCGGCAGCTCTGGAAACACCATATATTTT,CATSDFGSSGNTIYF
TRBD2,TRBV18,many,TRBJ2-1,TGTGCCAGCTCACCATTGGCCAGCACTAGCGGGAGCCACAATGAGCAGTTCTTC,CASSPLASTSGSHNEQFF
NA,TRBV6-5,few,TRBJ1-1,TGTGCCAGCAGTAGAGACATGGCAGGAACTGAAGCTTTCTTT,CASSRDMAGTEAFF
NA,TRBV10-2,few,TRBJ1-4,TGCGCCAGCAGTTTTGACCCGGAAAAACTGTTTTTT,CASSFDPEKLFF
NA,TRBV5-1,many,TRBJ1-1,TGCGCCAGCAGCCCTTCCGGGGCGGCGCCTGAAGCTTTCTTT,CASSPSGAAPEAFF
NA,TRBV7-8,many,TRBJ1-5,TGTGCCAGCAGCTTACGGCCTGGCAGTCAGCCCCAGCATTTT,CASSLRPGSQPQHF